The present T cell receptor (beta chain) was sequenced within a study of Tregs in tolerant kidney transplant recipients. CDR1 is LNHDA, CDR2 SQIVND, per germline (reference sequence). This CDR3 spans 15 amino acids. V dropped 7 bases and J dropped 4; count of bases not matched to a gene: 12. TCRdb's table, derived via immunoSEQ multiplex PCR, lists solely in-frame clones and lacks some. The table includes 90,000 to 150,000 clones, almost 95% detected once. The source material was CD4+ T cells from blood. The sequence derives from a human donor in good health. The rearrangement uses TRBV19 and TRBJ1-1, with 7 bases identical to TRBD1. CDR3 nucleotide sequence: TGTGCCAGTACCGATCACAGGGGTATGGGCACTGAAGCTTTCTTT. It translates to CASTDHRGMGTEAFF. Looking up the rest from reference TRBV19 and TRBJ1-1 gives the full variable domain: DGGITQSPKYLFRKEGQNVTLSCEQNLNHDAMYWYRQDPGQGLRLIYYSQIVNDFQKGDIAEGYSVSREKKESFPLTVTSAQKNPTAFYLCASTDHRGMGTEAFFGQGTRLTVV.